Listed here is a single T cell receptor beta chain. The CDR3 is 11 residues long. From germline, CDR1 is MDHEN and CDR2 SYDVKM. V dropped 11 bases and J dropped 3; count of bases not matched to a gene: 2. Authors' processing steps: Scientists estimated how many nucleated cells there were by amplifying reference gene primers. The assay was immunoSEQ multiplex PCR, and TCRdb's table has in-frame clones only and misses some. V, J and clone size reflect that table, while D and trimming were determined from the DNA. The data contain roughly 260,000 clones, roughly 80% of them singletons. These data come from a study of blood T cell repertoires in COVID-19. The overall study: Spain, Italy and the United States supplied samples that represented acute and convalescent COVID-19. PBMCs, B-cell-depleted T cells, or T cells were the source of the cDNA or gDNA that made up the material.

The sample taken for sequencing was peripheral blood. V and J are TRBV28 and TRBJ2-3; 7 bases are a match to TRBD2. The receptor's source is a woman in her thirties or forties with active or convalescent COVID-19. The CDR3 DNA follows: TGTGCCGGGGGGGGAACAGATACGCAGTATTTT. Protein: CAGGGTDTQYF. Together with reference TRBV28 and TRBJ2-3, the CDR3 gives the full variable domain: DVKVTQSSRYLVKRTGEKVFLECVQDMDHENMFWYRQDPGLGLRLIYFSYDVKMKEKGDIPEGYSVSREKKERFSLILESASTNQTSMYLCAGGGTDTQYFGPGTRLTVL.